The rows below give T cell receptor beta chains drawn from one sample of a study of OX40 agonist ivuxolimab in advanced cancers. The protocol was immunoSEQ multiplex PCR, while the TCRdb copy is restricted to in-frame clones and leaves out a portion. Seen here are around 39,000 clones, less than 80% observed once, and the top ten hold 13%. The material was CD4+ or CD8+ T cells sorted from blood, obtained in a trial of the OX40 agonist ivuxolimab. The origin of the receptors is an adult with an advanced solid tumor such as melanoma, head and neck, liver or kidney cancer. The CDR3 runs from the conserved cysteine through the conserved F or W. Each record gives: D gene, V gene, J gene, clone size, CDR3 protein, CDR3 DNA. D genes are given only for firm matches. Rows may omit the clone size; those that give it use once, few, many or a size class.

>-|TRBV7-9|TRBJ1-3|-
CASSLMGIRNTIYF
TGTGCCAGCAGCTTAATGGGGATTCGAAACACCATATATTTT
>-|TRBV7-9|TRBJ2-5|once
CASSRELGTGETQYF
TGTGCCAGCAGTCGCGAACTAGGAACTGGGGAGACCCAGTACTTC
>-|TRBV6-5|TRBJ1-6|-
CASSYSRLALNSPLHF
TGTGCCAGCAGTTACTCGCGACTGGCTCTCAATTCACCCCTCCACTTT
>-|TRBV30|TRBJ1-1|-
CAWSTDKGAAFF
TGTGCCTGGAGTACCGATAAAGGCGCAGCTTTCTTT
>-|TRBV7-9|TRBJ2-1|-
CASSFAYSSYNEQFF
TGTGCCAGCAGCTTCGCTTACAGCTCCTACAATGAGCAGTTCTTC
>-|TRBV6-1|TRBJ1-2|few
CASSEAKPYGYTF
TGTGCCAGCAGTGAAGCGAAACCCTATGGCTACACCTTC
>TRBD1|TRBV28|TRBJ1-1|-
CASSLDNRGNTEAFF
TGTGCCAGCAGTTTAGATAACAGGGGGAACACTGAAGCTTTCTTT
>-|TRBV19|TRBJ1-5|-
CASSWGLWDNQPQHF
TGTGCCAGTAGTTGGGGGTTGTGGGACAATCAGCCCCAGCATTTT
>-|TRBV7-8|TRBJ1-3|-
CASSFQTGFPSGNTIYF
TGTGCCAGCAGCTTTCAGACAGGCTTTCCCTCTGGAAACACCATATATTTT
>TRBD2|TRBV7-8|TRBJ2-2|-
CASSTPLAGGPNTGELFF
TGTGCCAGCAGCACCCCACTAGCGGGAGGTCCTAACACCGGGGAGCTGTTTTTT
>-|TRBV7-3|TRBJ2-7|-
CASSLGGTYEQYF
TGTGCCAGCAGCTTGGGCGGGACCTACGAGCAGTACTTC
>TRBD2|TRBV7-8|TRBJ2-3|-
CASSLARGGGGADTQYF
TGTGCCAGCAGCTTAGCGAGGGGTGGCGGGGGAGCGGATACGCAGTATTTT
>-|TRBV27|TRBJ1-2|-
CASSLGTNLNYGYTF
TGTGCCAGCAGTTTAGGCACCAACCTGAACTATGGCTACACCTTC
>-|TRBV6-5|TRBJ2-1|-
CASSYPTGANNEQFF
TGTGCCAGCAGTTACCCTACGGGGGCGAACAATGAGCAGTTCTTC
>-|TRBV4-2|TRBJ1-3|-
CASSQVHSNGGNTIYF
TGTGCCAGCAGCCAAGTACACTCGAATGGGGGAAACACCATATATTTT
>-|TRBV11-2|TRBJ2-1|-
CASSFGDGSYNEQFF
TGTGCCAGCAGCTTCGGGGACGGCTCCTACAATGAGCAGTTCTTC
>-|TRBV15|TRBJ2-5|-
CATSRGAGPYQETQHF
TGTGCCACCAGCAGAGGGGCAGGGCCTTACCAAGAGACCCAGCACTTC
>TRBD1|TRBV10-3|TRBJ1-6|few
CAISAGGNSPLHF
TGTGCCATCAGTGCAGGGGGCAATTCACCCCTCCACTTT
>-|TRBV30|TRBJ2-7|-
CAWDGRGYEQYF
TGTGCCTGGGATGGAAGGGGCTACGAGCAGTACTTC
>-|TRBV28|TRBJ2-7|-
CASSLSGLRLYEQYF
TGTGCCAGCAGTTTATCTGGCTTACGGCTGTACGAGCAGTACTTC
>-|TRBV7-2|TRBJ2-5|-
CASSMLGETQYF
TGTGCCAGCAGCATGCTTGGGGAGACCCAGTACTTC
>TRBD2|TRBV13|TRBJ2-1|-
CASSLRRGGKYNEQFF
TGTGCCAGCAGCTTAAGGCGGGGGGGGAAGTACAATGAGCAGTTCTTC
>-|TRBV23-1|TRBJ1-2|-
CASSLYPRQYYGYTF
TGCGCCAGCAGTCTTTATCCCCGACAGTACTATGGCTACACCTTC
>-|TRBV28|TRBJ1-2|few
CASSPTKGYTF
TGTGCCAGCAGTCCCACAAAGGGCTACACCTTC
>-|TRBV6-1|TRBJ2-3|-
CASSPWGILTDTQYF
TGTGCCAGCAGCCCTTGGGGCATTCTCACAGATACGCAGTATTTT
>TRBD1|TRBV9|TRBJ1-2|-
CASSVAGDRGWRGYTF
TGTGCCAGCAGCGTAGCGGGGGACAGGGGATGGAGAGGCTACACCTTC
>-|TRBV5-4|TRBJ2-7|once
CASSSDGQISYEQYF
TGTGCCAGCAGTAGTGACGGACAAATATCCTACGAGCAGTACTTC
>-|TRBV5-4|TRBJ2-2|-
CASSSTTNTGELFF
TGTGCCAGCAGCTCGACGACTAACACCGGGGAGCTGTTTTTT
>-|TRBV9|TRBJ2-3|-
CASSDQGTTDTQYF
TGTGCCAGCAGCGACCAGGGGACGACAGATACGCAGTATTTT
>-|TRBV6-6|TRBJ2-4|-
CASSPPSTVQTYIQYF
TGTGCCAGCAGCCCTCCCTCGACGGTGCAAACATACATTCAGTACTTC
>TRBD1|TRBV28|TRBJ1-2|-
CASRGDRGSNYGYTF
TGTGCCAGTAGGGGGGACAGGGGATCTAACTATGGCTACACCTTC
>TRBD1|TRBV11-1|TRBJ1-6|-
CASSLGIGTGTSPLHF
TGTGCCAGCAGCTTAGGCATTGGGACAGGGACTTCACCCCTCCACTTT
>-|TRBV7-2|TRBJ2-5|-
CASSHGVAKYQETQYF
TGTGCCAGCAGCCACGGGGTGGCCAAGTACCAAGAGACCCAGTACTTC
>-|TRBV15|TRBJ2-1|few
CATSEGGGVGVYNEQFF
TGTGCCACCAGCGAGGGGGGAGGAGTGGGAGTCTACAATGAGCAGTTCTTC
>-|TRBV19|TRBJ2-1|-
CAAQPSAYSYNEQFF
TGTGCCGCCCAACCCAGCGCGTACTCCTACAATGAGCAGTTCTTC
>-|TRBV18|TRBJ2-5|-
CASSPVAVLETQYF
TGTGCCAGCTCACCCGTTGCGGTACTAGAGACCCAGTACTTC
>-|TRBV2|TRBJ2-7|once
CASRIQGSYEQYF
TGTGCCAGCAGGATCCAGGGGTCCTACGAGCAGTACTTC
>-|TRBV4-1|TRBJ2-7|-
CASSQGSQGSYEQYF
TGCGCCAGCAGCCAGGGTTCACAGGGCTCCTACGAGCAGTACTTC
>-|TRBV6-5|TRBJ1-1|-
CASSYSNAAEAFF
TGTGCCAGCAGTTACTCGAACGCAGCAGAAGCTTTCTTT
>TRBD2|TRBV6-1|TRBJ2-1|-
CASSDGPAGGVF
TGTGCCAGCAGTGATGGCCCCGCGGGAGGGGTCTTC